A single sample gave rise to the 27 T cell receptor beta chains below, sequenced in a study of Graves' ophthalmopathy and Graves' hyperthyroidism. As the template, RNA transcripts were used to amplify TCR beta CDR3 regions. RT-PCR with HTBI primers came first, then second-round multiplex PCR. A single record per CDR3 protein comes from TCRdb applying MiXCR to the multiplex PCR reads. This repertoire shows roughly 500,000 distinct CDR3 sequences, 13% to 15% found once; its top ten account for 9.8%. Sequenced input: blood. These receptors all come from a woman younger than 45 with Graves' ophthalmopathy.

The V and J genes are TRBV12-3 or TRBV12-4 and TRBJ1-1, with D perhaps TRBD1 (5 bases). The V end was cut by 4 bases, the J end by 0 bases, with 12 bases between. The CDR3 sequence is 15 residues long. This CDR3 reads CASSSLDSLNTEAFF. The DNA for the CDR3 is TGTGCCAGCAGTTCACTTGACAGCCTGAACACTGAAGCTTTCTTT.

As to this clonotype: A junction end diverges from the germline sequence, so it may reflect a read error. The genes are TRBV4-1 and TRBJ2-7; possible D gene TRBD2, 5 bases. This CDR3 contains 15 residues. Per the germline V gene, CDR1 is MGHRA and CDR2 is YSYEKL. DNA of the CDR3: TGCGCAAGCAGCCATGTTGGTCAGCAGAGGGTCGAGCAGTACTTC. Translation gives CASSHVGQQRVEQYF.

A remark on this clonotype: The CDR3 carries no conserved terminal phenylalanine or tryptophan, so it likely arises from a read error. It is unclear where the CDR3 begins or ends on the DNA, so no DNA is shown, and the CDR3 is as TCRdb lists it. The rearrangement links TRBV12-3 or TRBV12-4 to TRBJ1-2. Counting both end residues, the CDR3 totals 12 amino acids. This CDR3 reads CASRLNEGGYRV.

This clonotype appeared many times. The chain employs TRBV6-9 and TRBJ1-1; D remains unclear. The CDR3 loop spans 14 amino acids. Germline CDR1 reads MNHGY; CDR2 reads SVAAGI. The V and J ends lost 2 bases and 2 bases respectively, with 9 bases between them. CDR3 protein: CASSYAKKNTEAFF. The CDR3 nucleotides read TGTGCCAGCAGTTATGCGAAAAAAAACACTGAAGCTTTCTTT.

This clonotype has just a few counts. The V gene is TRBV12-3 or TRBV12-4, the J gene TRBJ1-1; no clear D. V lost 2 bases to trimming and J lost 0 bases, with 10 bases between them. The CDR3 is 15 amino acids. The CDR3 DNA follows: TGTGCCAGCAGTTTAACTCCCACACTGAACACTGAAGCTTTCTTT. It specifies CASSLTPTLNTEAFF.

This clonotype was observed a handful of times. V gene TRBV5-1 combines with J gene TRBJ2-7; the D gene is possibly TRBD2 (6 bases). This CDR3 is built from 17 residues. Germline CDR1 SGHRS, CDR2 YFSETQ. V gave up 1 base and J gave up 1 base, with 18 bases separating them. The CDR3 sequence: CASSLRGLGTGSYEQYF. CDR3 in DNA: TGCGCCAGCAGCTTGCGGGGTTTAGGGACTGGATCCTACGAGCAGTACTTC.

In the case of this clonotype: A read error may account for a junction end that differs from germline. The chain joins TRBV27 to TRBJ1-1; D unresolved. The CDR3 is 11 amino acids. The germline gives CDR1 MNHEY, CDR2 SMNVEV (reference sequence). The DNA for the CDR3 is TGTGCCAGCAGTTCGGGCCCTGAAGCTTGCTTT. Protein product: CASSSGPEACF.

This clonotype was seen ten or more times. The chain has TRBV28 and TRBJ1-5; D may be TRBD1 (6 bases). The CDR3 has 15 amino acids. V was clipped by 6 bases and J by 3 bases, with 15 bases between them. Germline V CDR1 and CDR2: MDHEN, SYDVKM. The CDR3 DNA reads TGTGCCAGCAGGGGGCCTCAGGGGACCAATCAGCCCCAGCATTTT. Protein product: CASRGPQGTNQPQHF.

This clonotype was counted between two and nine times. The chain has TRBV5-4 and TRBJ2-2; D gene unclear. V was trimmed by 7 bases and J by 4 bases, leaving 8 bases between them. Germline lookup yields CDR1 SGHNT and CDR2 YYREEE (reference sequence). The CDR3 length is 12 residues. The CDR3 region has the DNA TGTGCCAGCGGCCCCCCCACCGGGGAGCTGTTTTTT. It specifies CASGPPTGELFF.

This clonotype was found a few times. The junction departs from germline at one end; a sequencing error may be responsible. CDR3 region: CASSSGTGNIKYF. CDR3 in DNA: TGTGCCAGCAGCTCAGGGACAGGAAACATTAAGTACTTC. The chain has TRBV7-3 and TRBJ2-4; 8 positions agree with TRBD1. The CDR3 extends over 13 amino acids. CDR1 is SGHTA, CDR2 FQGTGA, per germline.

This clonotype was found many times. J is TRBJ1-2 and V is TRBV4-1, with TRBD1 matching over 7 bases. Germline V gene lookup returns CDR1 MGHRA and CDR2 YSYEKL. The trim removed 0 bases at V and 3 bases at J, leaving 7 bases unmatched. The CDR3 spans 16 residues. For the CDR3, the DNA is TGCGCCAGCAGCCAAGACGGCAAGGGGGCGCACTATGGCTACACCTTC. Amino acid sequence: CASSQDGKGAHYGYTF.

V and J are TRBV12-5 and TRBJ1-1; D perhaps matches TRBD1 (5 bases). Germline V gene lookup returns CDR1 LGHNT and CDR2 FRNRAP. This CDR3 is built from 13 residues. Trimming took 1 base from V and 4 from J, leaving 7 bases between them. The CDR3 is CASGLDRSTEAFF. The CDR3 nucleotides read TGTGCTAGTGGTTTGGACAGGAGCACTGAAGCTTTCTTT.

This clonotype was counted at least ten times. The rearrangement joins TRBV6-5 to TRBJ2-5, with 7 bases identical to TRBD1. The junction had 11 bases not matched to a gene; V was cut back by 11 bases and J by 2 bases. Germline lookup yields CDR1 MNHEY and CDR2 SVGAGI. CDR3 size: 14 residues. CDR3 in amino acids: CAGNTGVGQETQYF. DNA for the CDR3: TGTGCCGGTAACACAGGGGTTGGGCAAGAGACCCAGTACTTC.

This clonotype appeared many times. The chain employs TRBV5-6 and TRBJ1-1, with no clear D. Germline CDR1 reads SGHDT; CDR2 reads YYEEEE. V lost 4 bases and J 4 bases, leaving 17 bases between the germline ends. CDR3 length: 15 residues. CDR3: CASSPTWRGGTEAFF. CDR3 nucleotides: TGTGCCAGCAGCCCTACGTGGCGGGGTGGCACTGAAGCTTTCTTT.

Many counts were recorded for this clonotype. The rearrangement links TRBV7-3 to TRBJ2-4; D tentatively fits TRBD1 or TRBD2 (5 bases each). V shed 2 bases and J shed 7 bases, with 9 bases lying between them. The germline V gene has CDR1 SGHTA and CDR2 FQGTGA. The CDR3 consists of 13 residues. CDR3 amino acids: CASSLVGGNIQYF. The CDR3 nucleotides read TGTGCCAGCAGCTTAGTTGGGGGTAACATTCAGTACTTC.

This clonotype turned up a few times. A much larger clone lies a single base off, so this may be a read error. The rearrangement links TRBV11-3 to TRBJ1-1; D is uncertain. Germline-derived CDR1 and CDR2 are SGHNT and YENEEA. The CDR3 is 13 residues long. The CDR3, as DNA: TGTGCCAGCAGCCAAAACATGAACACTGAAGCTTGCTTT. Its translation is CASSQNMNTEACF.

Comment on this clonotype: The junction shows a germline mismatch at one end, possibly a read error. V is TRBV5-1 and J is TRBJ2-1, with 8 bases aligning to TRBD1. CDR3 length equals 16 residues. Germline-derived CDR1 and CDR2 are SGHRS and YFSETQ. Here the CDR3 reads CASTLYRRQGADEKFF. The CDR3 DNA is TGCGCCAGCACCCTTTACAGAAGGCAGGGGGCCGATGAGAAGTTCTTC.

V and J are TRBV19 and TRBJ2-5; D may be TRBD1 (6 bases). V shed 3 bases and J shed 5 bases, with 16 bases lying between them. The CDR3 contains 15 residues. The germline gives CDR1 LNHDA, CDR2 SQIVND (reference sequence). CDR3 in amino acids: CASSIGQRRRETQYF. The DNA of the CDR3 is TGTGCCAGTAGTATCGGACAGAGAAGGCGGGAGACCCAGTACTTC.

This chain joins TRBV6-1 and TRBJ1-5; TRBD1 aligns across 7 bases. The CDR3 spans 15 residues. Looked up from germline, CDR1 is MNHNS and CDR2 is SASEGT. Trimming took 8 bases from V and 3 from J; bases not matched to a gene: 10. Here the CDR3 reads CASRSDRVINQPQHF. Written as DNA, the CDR3 is TGTGCCAGCCGATCCGACAGGGTCATCAATCAGCCCCAGCATTTT.

This clonotype was seen repeatedly, ten times or more. CDR3 bases: TGTGCCAGCAGTGACTCGGAGGCGGGCTATGGCTACACCTTC. The encoded protein is CASSDSEAGYGYTF. This sequence joins TRBV6-4 and TRBJ1-2, with no clear D. The CDR3 covers 14 residues. V lost 0 bases to trimming and J lost 4 bases, with 9 bases between them. The germline V gene encodes CDR1 MRHNA and CDR2 SNTAGT.

Many counts were recorded for this clonotype. The chain couples TRBV20-1 to TRBJ2-7; 9 bases map to TRBD2. V trimming: 5 bases; J trimming: 3 bases; junction bases outside the gene matches: 11. CDR1 and CDR2 (germline): DFQATT, SNEGSKA (reference sequence). The CDR3 has 15 residues. The CDR3 DNA sequence: TGCAGTGCTTCGGGACTAGCCGGAATCATCTACGAGCAGTACTTC. Translation: CSASGLAGIIYEQYF.

This clonotype was observed at least ten times. V and J are TRBV6-1 and TRBJ1-5, with TRBD1 as a possible D gene (5 bases). Germline values: CDR1 MNHNS, CDR2 SASEGT. The CDR3 runs to 14 residues. V shed 2 bases and J shed 4 bases, with 9 bases lying between them. CDR3 protein: CASSEQGLNQPQHF. The CDR3, as DNA: TGTGCCAGCAGTGAACAGGGTTTGAATCAGCCCCAGCATTTT.

In its sample, this clonotype was seen many times. The chain couples TRBV29-1 to TRBJ1-1; D is undetermined. The length of the CDR3 is 12 residues. Looked up from germline, CDR1 is SQVTM and CDR2 is ANQGSEA. V was cut by 2 bases and J by 1 base, with 5 bases left in between. As DNA, the CDR3 is TGCAGCGTTGAACCCGCGAACACTGAAGCTTTCTTT. Residues: CSVEPANTEAFF.

In this sample, this clonotype turned up many times. The rearrangement joins TRBV11-2 to TRBJ2-7; weak D call: TRBD2 (6 bases). This CDR3 spans 12 amino acids. CDR1 and CDR2 (germline): SGHAT, FQNNGV. V was cut by 5 bases and J by 4 bases, with 9 bases left in between. CDR3: CASSVGLYEQYF. DNA for the CDR3: TGTGCCAGCAGCGTCGGACTATACGAGCAGTACTTC.

This clonotype was counted at least ten times. The V call is TRBV7-9, the J call TRBJ1-1; D is uncertain. Trimming took 5 bases from V and 8 from J, leaving 12 bases between them. CDR3 length: 12 residues. CDR1 is SEHNR and CDR2 is FQNEAQ in the germline V gene (reference sequence). The CDR3 sequence is CASSPPGLEAFF. The CDR3 DNA reads as TGTGCCAGCAGCCCCCCAGGTTTGGAAGCTTTCTTT.

This sequence joins TRBV3-1 and TRBJ2-7, with no clear D. V gave up 0 bases and J gave up 2 bases, with 11 bases separating them. Germline V gene data show CDR1 as LGHDT and CDR2 as YNNKEL (reference sequence). This CDR3 is built from 15 residues. The CDR3 region is CASSQETLLAYEQYF. Written as DNA, the CDR3 is TGTGCCAGCAGCCAAGAAACACTACTTGCCTACGAGCAGTACTTC.

This clonotype was seen many times. The chain uses TRBV7-2 and TRBJ2-7; D might be TRBD1 (6 bases). V shed 1 base and J shed 1 base, with 8 bases lying between them. CDR3 length equals 14 residues. The V gene's germline CDR1 is SGHTA and CDR2 FQGNSA. DNA of the CDR3: TGTGCCAGCAGCTTAGAGGGACAATCCTACGAGCAGTACTTC. This gives the protein CASSLEGQSYEQYF.